The clone carrying this T cell receptor beta chain was observed a single time. Its antigen is unidentified. V lost 3 bases to trimming and J lost 6 bases, with 15 bases between them. The CDR3 sequence is 14 residues long. Looked up from germline, CDR1 is LNHNV and CDR2 is YYDKDF (reference sequence). This was the immunoSEQ v3.0 assay at survey level. This table comes from immunoSEQ multiplex PCR, and its TCRdb copy is limited to in-frame clones, with some not included. The sample shows approximately 21,000 clones, over 65% of them seen only once. Treated in the United States were all of the participants with HIV. These data are taken from a study of long-term antiretroviral therapy in people with HIV. Turning to the study itself: The study's earliest collections predate the 2015 immediate-ART recommendation by about a decade. Broader study findings: Collection of the blood took place between the mid-2000s and the late 2010s. The ART regimens in use then may have been less effective than current ones.

The sample consisted of unsorted PBMCs, taken approximately 5.7 years after starting antiretroviral therapy. The genes are TRBV15 and TRBJ2-7; D ambiguous. The sequence derives from a man aged 30 to 39 with HIV. The CDR3 here is CATSSLRNGVEQYF. CDR3 DNA sequence: TGTGCCACCAGCAGTCTAAGAAATGGGGTCGAGCAGTACTTC.